This TCR beta chain is from a study of OX40 agonist ivuxolimab in advanced cancers. Study-level findings and limits: At doses 0.1 to 3.0 mg/kg, CD4+ and CD8+ clones expanded.

Autoimmune disease history or systemic immunosuppression disqualified patients. The V gene end was trimmed by 8 bases and the J gene end by 5 bases; junction bases not matched to a gene: 7. The CDR3 runs to 13 residues. Per the germline V gene, CDR1 is MNHEY and CDR2 is SVGAGI. Clones were read by immunoSEQ multiplex PCR, and TCRdb kept only the in-frame ones, dropping some. The sample holds 9,500 to 11,000 clones, approximately 86% seen once. As concerns this clone: Its specificity is unknown.

This chain joins TRBV6-5 and TRBJ2-3; 7 nucleotides agree with TRBD2. The sequence was collected from an adult with an advanced solid tumor such as melanoma, head and neck, liver or kidney cancer. The material was CD4+ or CD8+ T cells sorted from blood, obtained in a trial of the OX40 agonist ivuxolimab. The CDR3 DNA sequence: TGTGCCAGCTGTGGGAGGGCCGTAGATACGCAGTATTTT. Protein: CASCGRAVDTQYF.